This record covers a single T cell receptor (beta chain). These data are taken from a study of control samples from healthy donors and cancer patients. Sequencing was performed with immunoSEQ multiplex PCR; in TCRdb, only in-frame clones are kept and a portion is missing. The sample carries some 130,000 clones, around 90% recorded once. Germline V CDR1 and CDR2: SEHNR, FQNEAQ (reference sequence). V lost 2 bases to trimming and J lost 5 bases, with 10 bases between them. This CDR3 has 14 residues. The rearrangement uses TRBV7-9 and TRBJ1-3; tentatively, D is TRBD1 (6 bases). This TCR derives from a man between 18 and 35 years old in good health. The sample consisted of blood. The CDR3 DNA reads as TGTGCCAGCAGCTTATCGGACAGTAGAAACACCATATATTTT. Translation: CASSLSDSRNTIYF.